These 20 T cell receptor beta chains were sequenced from one sample in a study of CD8 T cells in ankylosing spondylitis. TCRdb re-called the 5' RACE reads through MiXCR, storing one row per CDR3 protein. The data show about 160,000 distinct CDR3 sequences, with around 18% seen just once and approximately 8% held by the top ten. Sequenced input: blood, either unsorted or a sorted T cell fraction (not recorded which). The receptors come from a male donor with ankylosing spondylitis or in good health (not recorded which).

This clonotype was observed once. The CDR3 loop is CATSDWGQAGETQYF. The CDR3 bases are TGTGCCACCAGTGATTGGGGACAGGCGGGAGAGACCCAGTACTTC. The chain links TRBV24-1 to TRBJ2-5; 8 bases map to TRBD1. Germline CDR1 and CDR2: KGHDR and SFDVKD. J lost 4 bases, V lost 2 bases, and 5 bases had no gene match. CDR3 length: 15 amino acids.

This clonotype was detected a few times. A read error may produce the germline difference seen at one junction end. The chain joins TRBV20-1 to TRBJ2-4, with 12 positions matching TRBD1. The V gene's germline CDR1 is DFQATT and CDR2 SNEGSKA (reference sequence). CDR3 length: 16 amino acids. The CDR3 reads CCARRGQGAAKNIQYF. CDR3 in DNA: TGCTGTGCTAGAAGGGGACAGGGGGCGGCCAAAAACATTCAGTACTTC.

This sequence joins TRBV20-1 and TRBJ2-7; D may be TRBD1 or TRBD2 (6 bases each). V shed 7 bases and J shed 4 bases, with 20 bases lying between them. Germline V gene sequence: CDR1 DFQATT, CDR2 SNEGSKA (reference sequence). The CDR3 is 14 residues long. Here the CDR3 reads CSVPDGGNPYEQYF. The CDR3 nucleotides are TGCAGTGTCCCCGACGGGGGCAACCCGTACGAGCAGTACTTC.

As to this clonotype: This clone may be a read error of a much larger clone one base away. V gene TRBV20-1 combines with J gene TRBJ2-3; TRBD2 matches at 7 bases. Germline V lookup: CDR1 DFQATT, CDR2 SNEGSKA (reference sequence). The CDR3 runs to 17 residues. The CDR3 region is CSARVLAEITSTDTQCF. DNA of the CDR3: TGCAGTGCTAGAGTTCTAGCGGAGATAACTAGCACAGATACGCAGTGTTTT.

V gene TRBV29-1 combines with J gene TRBJ2-2, with 10 bases lining up with TRBD1. Germline lookup yields CDR1 SQVTM and CDR2 ANQGSEA. This CDR3 is 15 amino acids long. The V gene end was trimmed by 6 bases and the J gene end by 6 bases; junction bases not matched to a gene: 10. CDR3 in amino acids: CSVQAGDRGSGELFF. CDR3 in DNA: TGCAGCGTCCAAGCCGGGGACAGGGGTTCCGGGGAGCTGTTTTTT.

Ten or more counts support this clonotype. The chain combines TRBV10-3 with TRBJ2-3; 11 bases fit TRBD2. The CDR3 spans 15 residues. The V gene's germline CDR1 is ENHRY and CDR2 SYGVKD. V was pared by 4 bases and J by 5 bases, with 5 bases of the junction left unmatched. CDR3 region: CAISGLAGSVDTQYF. The CDR3 region has the DNA TGTGCCATCAGTGGACTAGCGGGATCTGTAGATACGCAGTATTTT.

V is TRBV27 and J is TRBJ1-2, with D uncertain. Germline CDR1 reads MNHEY; CDR2 reads SMNVEV (reference sequence). V was shortened by 4 bases and J by 2 bases, with 8 bases between the two germline ends. The CDR3 extends over 13 amino acids. The CDR3 coding sequence is TGTGCCAGCAGTTACGGGTCCAACTATGGCTACACCTTC. It codes for CASSYGSNYGYTF.

As to this clonotype: Possible read error: a much larger clone is one base away. This chain joins TRBV20-1 and TRBJ2-1; TRBD2 matches 8 bases. Germline V lookup: CDR1 DFQATT, CDR2 SNEGSKA (reference sequence). The CDR3 is made up of 14 amino acids. CDR3 sequence reads: CSTRAASGYNEQFF. As DNA, the CDR3 is TGCAGTACTAGAGCGGCTAGCGGGTACAATGAGCAGTTCTTC.

This clonotype was picked up many times. The chain links TRBV29-1 to TRBJ2-2, with 8 nucleotides matching TRBD1. Germline CDR1 SQVTM, CDR2 ANQGSEA. Trimming cost V 4 bases and J 3 bases; bases outside gene matches: 7. This CDR3 contains 15 residues. CDR3 in amino acids: CSVGLGQVYTGELFF. CDR3 bases: TGCAGCGTTGGGCTGGGACAGGTCTACACCGGGGAGCTGTTTTTT.

This clonotype was recorded a few times. V usage is TRBV5-1 and J usage is TRBJ2-1, with D perhaps TRBD2 (5 bases). Trimming cost V 4 bases and J 8 bases, with 10 bases left between them. CDR1 SGHRS and CDR2 YFSETQ come from the germline V gene. The CDR3 has 12 amino acids. The CDR3, as DNA: TGCGCCAGCAGCCTACAGAGGGATGAGCAGTTCTTC. Its protein product is CASSLQRDEQFF.

The chain is built from TRBV4-2 and TRBJ1-2; D remains unclear. The CDR3 contains 12 residues. With 0 bases removed from V and 5 bases from J, the gap between germline ends came to 4 bases. Per the germline V gene, CDR1 is LGHNA and CDR2 is YNFKEQ. The chain's CDR3 is CASSQDPYGYTF. CDR3 coding DNA: TGTGCCAGCAGCCAAGATCCTTATGGCTACACCTTC.

V and J are TRBV13 and TRBJ2-1, with D possibly being TRBD2 (5 bases). Germline V gene sequence: CDR1 PRHDT, CDR2 FYEKMQ (reference sequence). Trimming left V 4 bases short and J 6 bases short, with 7 bases between. The CDR3 spans 12 residues. CDR3 sequence (DNA): TGTGCCAGCAGCTGGGGAGTCAATGAGCAGTTCTTC. Protein: CASSWGVNEQFF.

This clonotype was found many times. The V gene is TRBV2, the J gene TRBJ1-2; maybe TRBD1 (5 bases). Trimming left V 3 bases short and J 2 bases short, with 7 bases between. The CDR3 covers 13 residues. CDR1 and CDR2 from the germline V gene are SNHLY and FYNNEI. The CDR3 is CASSDGDNYGYTF. Written as DNA, the CDR3 is TGTGCCAGCAGTGATGGGGACAACTATGGCTACACCTTC.

The DNA of the CDR3 is TGCGCCAGCACCAATACAGGGGCCATGAACACTGAAGCTTTCTTT. This sequence encodes CASTNTGAMNTEAFF. The rearrangement uses TRBV5-1 and TRBJ1-1, with TRBD1 identical over 7 bases. Trimming cost V 6 bases and J 0 bases; bases outside gene matches: 8. Per germline, CDR1 SGHRS and CDR2 YFSETQ. This CDR3 comprises 15 residues.

This clonotype showed up just a few times. V gene TRBV6-1 combines with J gene TRBJ2-1; 7 bases line up with TRBD1. There are 15 residues in the CDR3. After removal of 8 bases from V and 8 bases from J, the junction contained 15 bases not matched to a gene. Germline-derived CDR1 and CDR2 are MNHNS and SASEGT. The CDR3 here is CASLQGQGVFDEQFF. CDR3 sequence (DNA): TGTGCCAGCCTCCAGGGCCAGGGGGTTTTCGATGAGCAGTTCTTC.

With regard to this clonotype: Since a much larger clone is just one base distant, this may be a read error. CDR3 in amino acids: CTSRMVAGIYEQYF. CDR3 bases: TGTACCAGCAGAATGGTAGCGGGGATCTACGAGCAGTACTTC. The chain joins TRBV2 to TRBJ2-7; 8 nucleotides align to TRBD2. Germline-derived CDR1 and CDR2 are SNHLY and FYNNEI. The CDR3 contains 14 residues.

The chain has TRBV5-1 and TRBJ1-6; D is uncertain. The germline V and J ends were trimmed by 0 bases and 7 bases, with 11 bases remaining between them. This CDR3 spans 15 amino acids. The V gene's germline CDR1 is SGHRS and CDR2 YFSETQ. The CDR3 loop is CASSLGEIQNSPLHF. CDR3 coding DNA: TGCGCCAGCAGCTTGGGCGAAATCCAGAATTCACCCCTCCACTTT.

This clonotype showed up just a few times. The V gene is TRBV3-1, the J gene TRBJ1-2; D is possibly TRBD1 (6 bases). V was trimmed by 6 bases and J by 0 bases, leaving 14 bases between them. CDR1 is LGHDT and CDR2 is YNNKEL in the germline V gene (reference sequence). The CDR3 is 15 amino acids. For the CDR3, the DNA is TGTGCCAGCAGAGCCTCAGGGGCTTCTAACTATGGCTACACCTTC. This encodes CASRASGASNYGYTF. Drawing the rest from reference TRBV3-1 and TRBJ1-2, the complete variable domain is DTAVSQTPKYLVTQMGNDKSIKCEQNLGHDTMYWYKQDSKKFLKIMFSYNNKELIINETVPNRFSPKSPDKAHLNLHINSLELGDSAVYFCASRASGASNYGYTFGSGTRLTVV.

About this clonotype: A much larger clone differs from this one at a single base, so this may be a read error. V is TRBV4-1 and J is TRBJ2-2; D perhaps matches TRBD2 (7 bases). Germline CDR1 MGHRA, CDR2 YSYEKL. This CDR3 spans 17 amino acids. The CDR3 DNA is TGCGCCAGCAGCCAAGATCCTAGGGAGGGGGGCACCGGGGATCTGTTTTTT. Protein sequence: CASSQDPREGGTGDLFF.

This clonotype occurred a few times. The chain combines TRBV11-1 with TRBJ2-3; 7 bases align to TRBD2. The ends lost 4 bases at V and 3 bases at J; junction bases unmatched: 16. The CDR3 consists of 18 residues. Germline-derived CDR1 and CDR2 are SGHAT and FQDESV (reference sequence). The CDR3 is CASSYLTQGLPGTDTQYF. The CDR3 coding sequence is TGTGCCAGCAGCTACCTTACCCAGGGACTACCAGGGACAGATACGCAGTATTTT.